This record covers a single TCR beta chain. Its specificity is unknown. The CDR3 sequence is 16 residues long. V was shortened by 3 bases and J by 3 bases, with 16 bases between the two germline ends. CDR1 and CDR2 (germline): LNHDA, SQIVND (reference sequence). Vbeta (60) and Jbeta (13) primers were used in the PCR. Generated by immunoSEQ multiplex PCR, the TCRdb table keeps only in-frame clones and is missing some. The data show about 130,000 clones, with approximately 82% seen just once and around 3% held by the top ten. This sample is drawn from a study of cytomegalovirus exposure and HLA in healthy donors. Study as a whole: The study's early data release held some 85 million unique TCRs from HLA-typed donors. The study, taken as a whole, reports: In a later analysis, a missense DCLRE1C variant was linked to TCR beta V- and J-gene trimming. According to the study, around 150 TCR beta chains were cytomegalovirus-associated.

The V and J genes are TRBV19 and TRBJ2-3, with D possibly TRBD2 on 6 matching bases. This clonotype originated in a woman younger than 35 in good health and CMV-seropositive. Sequencing was done on a sample of PBMCs. The CDR3 DNA sequence: TGTGCCAGTAGTATGAGAGGTGACGGGGGTACAGATACGCAGTATTTT. Protein: CASSMRGDGGTDTQYF.